These 21 T cell receptor beta chains share one sample of origin, sequenced in a study of T cell responses to AZD1222 COVID-19 vaccine. This table comes from immunoSEQ multiplex PCR, and its TCRdb copy is limited to in-frame clones, with some not included. The table includes over 150,000 clones, roughly 90% detected once. Material: peripheral blood, obtained 28 days after the second AZD1222 dose. Receptors originate from an adult who received the AZD1222 COVID-19 vaccine.

This clone has a handful of counts. The V call is TRBV6-6, the J call TRBJ1-5; no clear D gene. Trimming took 2 bases from V and 0 from J, leaving 11 bases between them. Germline V gene lookup returns CDR1 MNHNY and CDR2 SVGAGI (reference sequence). The CDR3 length is 16 residues. CDR3 region: CASSYPDTYSNQPQHF. The CDR3 region has the DNA TGTGCCAGCAGTTACCCAGATACTTATAGCAATCAGCCCCAGCATTTT.

This clone has only a few counts. This chain uses TRBV2 with TRBJ2-7, with TRBD2 matching 8 bases. The CDR3 extends over 19 amino acids. V lost 6 bases and J lost 1; bases outside the gene matches: 20. CDR1 is SNHLY and CDR2 is FYNNEI in the germline V gene. The CDR3 region is CASRRPRGGRSRGSYEQYF. In DNA, the CDR3 is TGTGCCAGCAGGAGGCCCCGGGGGGGTCGGAGCCGCGGGTCCTACGAGCAGTACTTC.

This chain joins TRBV6-2 or TRBV6-3 and TRBJ1-6, with 7 bases lining up with TRBD1. The CDR3 extends over 14 amino acids. The V gene's germline CDR1 is MNHEY and CDR2 SVGEGT. V trimming: 4 bases; J trimming: 9 bases; junction bases outside the gene matches: 6. CDR3 nucleotide sequence: TGTGCCAGCAGTTCCGGGACAGACGTTTCACCCCTCCACTTT. It codes for CASSSGTDVSPLHF.

The rearrangement links TRBV6-6 to TRBJ2-2; 7 nucleotides line up with TRBD1. Trimming took 6 bases from V and 6 from J; bases not matched to a gene: 7. The CDR3 has 14 amino acids. Germline V gene sequence: CDR1 MNHNY, CDR2 SVGAGI (reference sequence). This CDR3 is CASRTGTAPGELFF. CDR3 nucleotides: TGTGCCAGCAGAACCGGGACAGCCCCCGGGGAGCTGTTTTTT.

This rearrangement joins TRBV5-1 to TRBJ2-3, with 14 bases fitting TRBD2. With V trimmed by 3 bases and J by 3 bases, 9 bases remained unmatched. CDR1 is SGHRS, CDR2 YFSETQ, per germline. The CDR3 sequence is 18 residues long. The CDR3 here is CASSYRLAGGLGTDTQYF. CDR3 in DNA: TGCGCCAGCAGCTACCGACTAGCGGGGGGGCTGGGTACAGATACGCAGTATTTT.

This chain uses TRBV7-2 with TRBJ1-2; TRBD1 matches at 7 bases. V was clipped by 5 bases and J by 5 bases; unmatched bases: 11. Looked up from germline, CDR1 is SGHTA and CDR2 is FQGNSA. The CDR3 is 15 residues long. The CDR3 loop is CASSPPVTGKYGYTF. The CDR3 bases are TGTGCCAGCAGCCCACCCGTGACAGGGAAATATGGCTACACCTTC.

The J gene is TRBJ1-1, the V gene TRBV6-1; D is perhaps TRBD1 (6 bases). Germline V lookup: CDR1 MNHNS, CDR2 SASEGT. The CDR3 covers 16 residues. Trimming took 0 bases from V and 6 from J, leaving 17 bases between them. CDR3 amino acids: CASSEAYRVVSPEAFF. For the CDR3, the DNA is TGTGCCAGCAGTGAAGCTTACAGGGTAGTATCCCCTGAAGCTTTCTTT.

J is TRBJ2-7 and V is TRBV6-5; either TRBD1 or TRBD2 may fit D (5 bases each). The CDR3 runs to 14 residues. The V and J ends lost 7 bases and 0 bases respectively, with 13 bases between them. From germline, CDR1 is MNHEY and CDR2 SVGAGI. The CDR3 spells CASKGTASSYEQYF. CDR3 DNA sequence: TGTGCCAGCAAGGGGACGGCCTCCTCCTACGAGCAGTACTTC.

The rearrangement uses TRBV11-2 and TRBJ1-3, with D maybe TRBD1 (5 bases). Deletions cut 5 bases from V and 4 bases from J, with 6 bases between. This CDR3 has 12 residues. Germline V gene data show CDR1 as SGHAT and CDR2 as FQNNGV. The CDR3 DNA follows: TGTGCCAGCAGCGGGGGGGGAAACACCATATATTTT. Translating it yields CASSGGGNTIYF.

On this clone: This specimen includes other DNA sequences encoding the same CDR3. The genes are TRBV7-9 and TRBJ1-1; D is perhaps TRBD1 (6 bases). V lost 0 bases and J 0 bases, leaving 8 bases between the germline ends. The CDR3 loop spans 15 amino acids. Per germline, CDR1 SEHNR and CDR2 FQNEAQ (reference sequence). CDR3 region: CASSLAQGLNTEAFF. CDR3 coding DNA: TGTGCCAGCAGCTTAGCGCAGGGGTTGAACACTGAAGCTTTCTTT.

The V gene is TRBV12-3 or TRBV12-4, the J gene TRBJ2-7; no clear D gene. Trimming left V 5 bases short and J 4 bases short, with 9 bases between. This CDR3 comprises 12 residues. CDR3 in amino acids: CASSTDWYEQYF. The CDR3 DNA sequence: TGTGCCAGCAGTACCGATTGGTACGAGCAGTACTTC.

The sample holds one count of this clone. This sequence joins TRBV19 and TRBJ1-4; D may be TRBD1 (5 bases). Germline assignment: CDR1 LNHDA and CDR2 SQIVND (reference sequence). The V and J ends lost 3 bases and 4 bases respectively, with 12 bases between them. The CDR3 extends over 15 amino acids. The CDR3 DNA reads TGTGCCAGTAGTATGGGGCGGCAGTATAATGAAAAACTGTTTTTT. Translating gives CASSMGRQYNEKLFF.

The J gene is TRBJ1-5, the V gene TRBV30, with D perhaps matching TRBD1 (5 bases). Trimming shortened V by 3 bases and J by 3 bases, and 15 bases separated the two germline ends. The CDR3 sequence is 15 residues long. From germline, CDR1 is GTSNPN and CDR2 SVGIG (reference sequence). The CDR3 DNA follows: TGTGCCTGGAGCGGGGCAGTCGGGAACAATCAGCCCCAGCATTTT. Protein: CAWSGAVGNNQPQHF.

The chain employs TRBV7-2 and TRBJ1-2, with D maybe TRBD1 (5 bases). V gave up 0 bases and J gave up 8 bases, with 10 bases separating them. The CDR3 runs 13 residues. Germline CDR1 reads SGHTA; CDR2 reads FQGNSA. The CDR3 here is CASSLAGRQGYTF. In DNA form, the CDR3 reads TGTGCCAGCAGCTTAGCAGGGCGACAGGGCTACACCTTC.

CDR3 sequence (DNA): TGTGCCGGAACCGGGACCACGGGCACCGGGGAGCTGTTTTTT. Translating gives CAGTGTTGTGELFF. This sequence joins TRBV30 and TRBJ2-2; D is perhaps TRBD1 or TRBD2 (5 bases each). The V and J ends lost 8 bases and 4 bases respectively, with 17 bases between them. The CDR3 runs to 14 residues. Germline loops: CDR1 GTSNPN, CDR2 SVGIG (reference sequence).

The rearrangement joins TRBV10-3 to TRBJ1-5; 7 positions match TRBD1. Germline V CDR1 and CDR2: ENHRY, SYGVKD. The CDR3 loop spans 14 amino acids. V dropped 4 bases and J dropped 4; count of bases not matched to a gene: 4. The CDR3 region has the DNA TGTGCCATCAGTGGGGGACAGTCGAATCAGCCCCAGCATTTT. This codes for CAISGGQSNQPQHF.

V and J are TRBV6-5 and TRBJ2-1, with 8 bases that match TRBD1. The germline V gene has CDR1 MNHEY and CDR2 SVGAGI. This CDR3 contains 13 residues. With V trimmed by 6 bases and J by 8 bases, 6 bases remained unmatched. CDR3 nucleotide sequence: TGTGCCAGCAGAGGACAGGGTAGAGATGAGCAGTTCTTC. It yields the protein CASRGQGRDEQFF.

This chain connects TRBV7-9 to TRBJ2-7, with 11 bases aligning to TRBD1. Germline CDR1 reads SEHNR; CDR2 reads FQNEAQ (reference sequence). V dropped 3 bases and J dropped 3; count of bases not matched to a gene: 1. The CDR3 length is 14 residues. CDR3 DNA sequence: TGTGCCAGCAGCTTTGGGACAGGGGGCTACGAGCAGTACTTC. Its translation: CASSFGTGGYEQYF.

The chain has TRBV4-2 and TRBJ1-2; D perhaps matches TRBD1 (6 bases). Germline CDR1 LGHNA, CDR2 YNFKEQ. CDR3 length equals 14 residues. V lost 6 bases and J lost 2, with 13 bases in between. The CDR3 DNA reads as TGTGCCAGCAGGGGGGTGGGGGGCAACTATGGCTACACCTTC. Translation gives CASRGVGGNYGYTF.

The chain joins TRBV7-9 to TRBJ2-7; D possibly uses TRBD1 or TRBD2 (5 bases each). The CDR3 runs 14 residues. Germline-derived CDR1 and CDR2 are SEHNR and FQNEAQ (reference sequence). V was shortened by 4 bases and J by 4 bases, with 14 bases between the two germline ends. The CDR3 region has the DNA TGTGCCAGCAGCTCCGTCGGGACGGATTACGAGCAGTACTTC. It encodes CASSSVGTDYEQYF.

This clone was seen just once. The chain links TRBV5-4 to TRBJ2-5, with D maybe TRBD1 (5 bases). Germline V gene sequence: CDR1 SGHNT, CDR2 YYREEE (reference sequence). This CDR3 has 15 residues. Between the trimmed V and J ends, which lost 0 bases and 5 bases, there was a span of 14 bases. CDR3 DNA sequence: TGTGCCAGCAGCTTGGTGGGCAGGGTTTTGGAGACCCAGTACTTC. This codes for CASSLVGRVLETQYF.